The 21 T cell receptor beta chains below all came from one sample that was sequenced in a study of T cell changes during pregnancy in multiple sclerosis. Data came from immunoSEQ multiplex PCR; TCRdb stores just in-frame clones and leaves some out. This table holds around 30,000 clones, more than 85% found once. The sample consisted of CD4+ T cells from peripheral blood mononuclear cells, taken in the second trimester of pregnancy. The receptor set was obtained from a female donor with multiple sclerosis, enrolled in a pregnancy study.

The rearrangement uses TRBV7-2 and TRBJ1-2; TRBD1 agrees at 7 bases. Germline assignment: CDR1 SGHTA and CDR2 FQGNSA. The ends lost 6 bases at V and 4 bases at J; junction bases unmatched: 5. This CDR3 contains 13 residues. The CDR3 DNA follows: TGTGCCAGCAGTACCGGGACAGTCTATGGCTACACCTTC. Amino acid sequence: CASSTGTVYGYTF.

J is TRBJ1-5 and V is TRBV19, with a weak D call TRBD1 (6 bases). Germline loops: CDR1 LNHDA, CDR2 SQIVND (reference sequence). This CDR3 is built from 17 residues. Trimming pared 5 bases from V and 5 bases from J, leaving 22 bases between. CDR3: CASSPRREGGEYQPQHF. The CDR3 DNA reads TGTGCCAGTAGTCCGAGAAGGGAAGGGGGGGAATATCAGCCCCAGCATTTT.

The chain is built from TRBV30 and TRBJ1-4; TRBD1 agrees at 7 bases. V dropped 5 bases and J dropped 7; count of bases not matched to a gene: 7. Germline values: CDR1 GTSNPN, CDR2 SVGIG (reference sequence). The CDR3 sequence is 13 residues long. The CDR3 region is CAWDRVVGEKLFF. The DNA of the CDR3 is TGTGCCTGGGACAGGGTAGTCGGTGAAAAACTGTTTTTT.

For the CDR3, the DNA is TGCAGCGTTGTTGTGACTGCTTCCTACGAGCAGTACTTC. This translates into CSVVVTASYEQYF. The chain joins TRBV29-1 to TRBJ2-7, with D uncertain. Germline lookup yields CDR1 SQVTM and CDR2 ANQGSEA. V lost 4 bases and J lost 1, with 11 bases in between. There are 13 residues in the CDR3.

V usage is TRBV2 and J usage is TRBJ2-6, with D tentatively TRBD1 (6 bases). V dropped 6 bases and J dropped 0 bases, with 21 bases sitting between them. This CDR3 is built from 19 residues. CDR1 and CDR2 from the germline V gene are SNHLY and FYNNEI. The CDR3 region has the DNA TGTGCCAGCAGACGACCCGGGACACCGAACCACTCTGGGGCCAACGTCCTGACTTTC. It specifies CASRRPGTPNHSGANVLTF.

The chain is built from TRBV5-4 and TRBJ2-1, with TRBD2 matching 11 bases. Germline CDR1 and CDR2: SGHNT and YYREEE (reference sequence). Germline trimming cut 3 bases from V and 6 bases from J; bases unmatched to any gene: 2. The CDR3 runs 14 residues. CDR3 in DNA: TGTGCCAGCAGCTACGGACTAGCGGGCAATGAGCAGTTCTTC. Its protein is CASSYGLAGNEQFF.

This chain links TRBV10-1 with TRBJ2-1; 10 bases are a match to TRBD2. Unmatched junction bases numbered 20, after V lost 10 bases and J lost 5 bases. The CDR3 length is 18 residues. Germline V lookup: CDR1 WNHNN, CDR2 SYGVQD (reference sequence). This chain's CDR3 is CATFDAQHSGRIHNEQFF. As DNA, the CDR3 is TGCGCCACCTTCGACGCGCAACATAGCGGGAGGATCCACAATGAGCAGTTCTTC.

The gene calls are TRBV29-1 and TRBJ1-1; D unresolved. CDR1 and CDR2 (germline): SQVTM, ANQGSEA. V was clipped by 4 bases and J by 8 bases, with 14 bases between them. This CDR3 has 12 residues. The CDR3 sequence is CSVALGLGEAFF. CDR3 DNA: TGCAGCGTTGCCCTAGGACTTGGCGAAGCTTTCTTT.

This chain links TRBV4-1 with TRBJ2-1; possibly TRBD2 for D (5 bases). The germline V gene has CDR1 MGHRA and CDR2 YSYEKL. This CDR3 is built from 16 residues. The V gene lost 0 bases and the J gene lost 8 bases, with 17 bases spanning the gap. The CDR3, as DNA: TGCGCCAGCAGCCAAGATCGGGGTACGGGTGACCATGAGCAGTTCTTC. This sequence encodes CASSQDRGTGDHEQFF.

V gene TRBV7-8 combines with J gene TRBJ1-5, with 8 bases aligning to TRBD1. The CDR3 covers 15 residues. With 1 base clipped from V and 2 bases from J, the junction kept 1 base outside the gene matches. The germline V gene encodes CDR1 SGHVS and CDR2 FQNEAQ. CDR3 sequence: CASSLGRGRNQPQHF. Written as DNA, the CDR3 is TGTGCCAGCAGCTTAGGCAGGGGGCGCAATCAGCCCCAGCATTTT.

DNA of the CDR3: TGTGCCAGCAGTCCCGCGTGGGGGGGGACAGGGAGTGAAAAACTGTTTTTT. Translation: CASSPAWGGTGSEKLFF. This chain joins TRBV27 and TRBJ1-4; 9 nucleotides match TRBD1. Germline V gene sequence: CDR1 MNHEY, CDR2 SMNVEV (reference sequence). The V gene end was trimmed by 5 bases and the J gene end by 7 bases; junction bases not matched to a gene: 14. This CDR3 is 17 amino acids long. Using reference TRBV27 and TRBJ1-4 for the parts outside the CDR3, the full variable domain is EAQVTQNPRYLITVTGKKLTVTCSQNMNHEYMSWYRQDPGLGLRQIYYSMNVEVTDKGDVPEGYKVSRKEKRNFPLILESPSPNQTSLYFCASSPAWGGTGSEKLFFGSGTQLSVL.

Written as DNA, the CDR3 is TGTGCCAGCAGCGCCCGGGGGGGGTCCACTGAAGCTTTCTTT. Translating it yields CASSARGGSTEAFF. This chain links TRBV9 with TRBJ1-1; TRBD1 is a possible D gene (5 bases). The V gene's germline CDR1 is SGDLS and CDR2 YYNGEE. Trimming cost V 3 bases and J 4 bases, with 13 bases left between them. The CDR3 contains 14 residues.

The chain uses TRBV5-8 and TRBJ2-2; tentatively, D is TRBD1 (5 bases). The CDR3 contains 14 residues. The germline gives CDR1 SGHTS, CDR2 YDEGEE. Trimming removed 0 bases at V and 3 bases at J, with 6 bases between. The CDR3 coding sequence is TGTGCCAGCAGCTTGGGACAGTACACCGGGGAGCTGTTTTTT. It translates to CASSLGQYTGELFF.

The chain carries TRBV7-9 and TRBJ2-3; 7 nucleotides align to TRBD1. V lost 3 bases, J lost 2 bases, and 5 bases stayed unmatched. The germline gives CDR1 SEHNR, CDR2 FQNEAQ (reference sequence). This CDR3 has 15 residues. The CDR3 DNA is TGTGCCAGCAGCTTCGGGGACAGTGCCACAGATACGCAGTATTTT. Its protein product is CASSFGDSATDTQYF.

The J gene is TRBJ2-1, the V gene TRBV18; 13 bases are shared with TRBD2. The CDR3 runs 17 residues. V shed 2 bases and J 8 bases; nucleotides not matched to a gene: 9. Germline loops: CDR1 KGHSH, CDR2 LQKENI. CDR3 in amino acids: CASSPKRTSGSTDEQFF. The CDR3 DNA reads TGTGCCAGCTCACCAAAACGGACTAGCGGGAGTACGGATGAGCAGTTCTTC.

The chain has TRBV28 and TRBJ2-1, with 10 bases identical to TRBD1. The CDR3 covers 14 residues. After removal of 2 bases from V and 9 bases from J, the junction contained 4 bases not matched to a gene. Germline CDR1 MDHEN, CDR2 SYDVKM. The CDR3 DNA sequence: TGTGCCAGCAGTTTACGACAGGGGGCGAGTGAGCAGTTCTTC. This codes for CASSLRQGASEQFF.

The rearrangement uses TRBV19 and TRBJ1-1; 7 positions match TRBD1. The CDR3 totals 15 residues. V gave up 1 base and J gave up 5 bases; unmatched junction bases: 7. Germline CDR1 and CDR2: LNHDA and SQIVND (reference sequence). In DNA form, the CDR3 reads TGTGCCAGTAGTATAGGACAGGGTCGGAAAACTGAAGCTTTCTTT. Protein product: CASSIGQGRKTEAFF.

This clone has a handful of counts. CDR3 coding DNA: TGTGCCAGCAGCTTAACCCCGGTGGCCGGGGAGCTGTTTTTT. The encoded protein is CASSLTPVAGELFF. This chain joins TRBV7-6 and TRBJ2-2; no clear D gene. Germline-derived CDR1 and CDR2 are SGHVS and FNYEAQ. Trimming cost V 2 bases and J 6 bases, with 10 bases left between them. The CDR3 is 14 amino acids.

A few counts support this clone. The chain links TRBV4-1 to TRBJ1-1; D call uncertain. The ends were cut back, 0 bases at V and 0 bases at J, with 8 bases in the middle. The CDR3 runs 15 residues. The germline V gene has CDR1 MGHRA and CDR2 YSYEKL. The CDR3 bases are TGCGCCAGCAGCCAAGATTACAATGTGAACACTGAAGCTTTCTTT. Encoded protein: CASSQDYNVNTEAFF.

The chain couples TRBV18 to TRBJ1-1; D gene uncertain. Trimming removed 2 bases from V and 0 bases from J, with 13 bases in between. Germline assignment: CDR1 KGHSH and CDR2 LQKENI. This CDR3 has 16 amino acids. The CDR3 loop reads CASSPTDMGLNTEAFF. CDR3 in DNA: TGTGCCAGCTCACCAACCGATATGGGCCTGAACACTGAAGCTTTCTTT.

The rearrangement links TRBV6-1 to TRBJ2-7, with 10 positions matching TRBD1. Per the germline V gene, CDR1 is MNHNS and CDR2 is SASEGT. J lost 0 bases, V lost 7 bases, and 6 bases had no gene match. CDR3 length: 15 amino acids. Here the CDR3 reads CASKGQGPLSYEQYF. The CDR3, as DNA: TGTGCCAGCAAGGGACAGGGGCCTCTCTCCTACGAGCAGTACTTC.